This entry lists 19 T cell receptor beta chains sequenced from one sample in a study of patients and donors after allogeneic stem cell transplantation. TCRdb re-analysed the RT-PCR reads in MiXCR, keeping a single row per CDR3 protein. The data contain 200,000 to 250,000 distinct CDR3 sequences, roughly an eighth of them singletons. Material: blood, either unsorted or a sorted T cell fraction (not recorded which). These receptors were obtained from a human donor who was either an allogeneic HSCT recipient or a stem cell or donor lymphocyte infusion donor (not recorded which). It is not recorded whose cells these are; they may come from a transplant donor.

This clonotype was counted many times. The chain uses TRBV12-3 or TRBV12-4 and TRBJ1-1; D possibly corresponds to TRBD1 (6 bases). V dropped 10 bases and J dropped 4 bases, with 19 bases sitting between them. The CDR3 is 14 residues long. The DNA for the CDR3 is TGTGCCACCCGGGGGGGAGGGGGAGGCACTGAAGCTTTCTTT. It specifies CATRGGGGGTEAFF.

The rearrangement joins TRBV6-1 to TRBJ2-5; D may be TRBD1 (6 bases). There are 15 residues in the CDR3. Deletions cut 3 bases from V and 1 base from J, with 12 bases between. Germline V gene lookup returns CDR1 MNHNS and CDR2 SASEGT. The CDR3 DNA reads TGTGCCAGCAGTGATAGAACAGGGCTCCAAGAGACCCAGTACTTC. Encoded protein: CASSDRTGLQETQYF.

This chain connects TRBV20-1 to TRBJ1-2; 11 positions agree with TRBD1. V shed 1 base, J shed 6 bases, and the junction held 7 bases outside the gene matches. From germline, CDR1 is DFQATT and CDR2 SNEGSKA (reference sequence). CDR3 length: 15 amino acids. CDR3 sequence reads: CSARVRTGGIDGYTF. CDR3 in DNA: TGCAGTGCTAGAGTTCGGACAGGGGGCATAGATGGCTACACCTTC.

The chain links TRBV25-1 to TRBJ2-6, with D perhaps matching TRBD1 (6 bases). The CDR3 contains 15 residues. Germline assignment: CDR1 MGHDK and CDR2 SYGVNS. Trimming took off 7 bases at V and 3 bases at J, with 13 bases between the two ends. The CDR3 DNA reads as TGTGCCAGCACTCCCGACAGGCTTGGGGCCAACGTCCTGACTTTC. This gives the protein CASTPDRLGANVLTF.

CDR3 bases: TGTGCCTGGAGCGAAACAGGGGGCGCGTATGGCTACACCTTC. Translating it yields CAWSETGGAYGYTF. The chain combines TRBV30 with TRBJ1-2; 9 bases align to TRBD1. The CDR3 contains 14 residues. V was pared by 3 bases and J by 5 bases, with 7 bases of the junction left unmatched. Germline V lookup: CDR1 GTSNPN, CDR2 SVGIG (reference sequence). The full variable domain, completed using reference TRBV30 and TRBJ1-2, is SQTIHQWPATLVQPVGSPLSLECTVEGTSNPNLYWYRQAAGRGLQLLFYSVGIGQISSEVPQNLSASRPQDRQFILSSKKLLLSDSGFYLCAWSETGGAYGYTFGSGTRLTVV.

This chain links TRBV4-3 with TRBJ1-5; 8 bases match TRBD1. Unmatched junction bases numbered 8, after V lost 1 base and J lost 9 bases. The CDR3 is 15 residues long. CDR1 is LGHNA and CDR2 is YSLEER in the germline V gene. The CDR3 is CASSQATGVPGPQHF. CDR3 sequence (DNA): TGCGCCAGCAGCCAAGCGACAGGGGTCCCCGGGCCCCAGCATTTT.

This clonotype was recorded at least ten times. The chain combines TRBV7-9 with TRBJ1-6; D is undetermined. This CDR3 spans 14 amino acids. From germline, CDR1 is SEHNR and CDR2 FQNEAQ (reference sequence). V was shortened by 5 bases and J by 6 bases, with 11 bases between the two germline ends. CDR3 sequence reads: CASSATAPNSPLHF. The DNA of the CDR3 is TGTGCCAGCAGCGCGACGGCGCCTAATTCACCCCTCCACTTT.

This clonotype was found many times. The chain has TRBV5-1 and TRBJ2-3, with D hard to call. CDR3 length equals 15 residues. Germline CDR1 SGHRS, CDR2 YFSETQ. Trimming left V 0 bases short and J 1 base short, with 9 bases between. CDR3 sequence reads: CASSLDSRGTDTQYF. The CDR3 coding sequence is TGCGCCAGCAGCTTGGACTCCCGCGGCACAGATACGCAGTATTTT.

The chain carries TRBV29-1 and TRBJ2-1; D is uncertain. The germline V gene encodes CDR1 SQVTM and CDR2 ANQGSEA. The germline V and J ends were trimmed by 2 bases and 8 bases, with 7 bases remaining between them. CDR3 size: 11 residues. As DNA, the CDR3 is TGCAGCGTTGAAAGTCCGGATGAGCAGTTCTTC. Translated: CSVESPDEQFF.

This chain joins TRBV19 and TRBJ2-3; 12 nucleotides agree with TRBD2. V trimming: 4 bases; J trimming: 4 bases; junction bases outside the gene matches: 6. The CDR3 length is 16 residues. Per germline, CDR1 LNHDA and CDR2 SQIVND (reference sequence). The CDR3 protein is CASSNPSGGASDTQYF. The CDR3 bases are TGTGCCAGTAGTAACCCTAGCGGGGGGGCGTCAGATACGCAGTATTTT. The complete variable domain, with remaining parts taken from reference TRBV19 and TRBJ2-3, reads DGGITQSPKYLFRKEGQNVTLSCEQNLNHDAMYWYRQDPGQGLRLIYYSQIVNDFQKGDIAEGYSVSREKKESFPLTVTSAQKNPTAFYLCASSNPSGGASDTQYFGPGTRLTVL.

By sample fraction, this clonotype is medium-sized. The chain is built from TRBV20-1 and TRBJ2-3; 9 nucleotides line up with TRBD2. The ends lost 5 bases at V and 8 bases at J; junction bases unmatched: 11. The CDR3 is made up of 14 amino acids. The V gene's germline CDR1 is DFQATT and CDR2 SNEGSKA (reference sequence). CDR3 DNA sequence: TGCAGTGCTCCCCTAGCGGGGCGAGTCAGTACGCAGTATTTT. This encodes CSAPLAGRVSTQYF.

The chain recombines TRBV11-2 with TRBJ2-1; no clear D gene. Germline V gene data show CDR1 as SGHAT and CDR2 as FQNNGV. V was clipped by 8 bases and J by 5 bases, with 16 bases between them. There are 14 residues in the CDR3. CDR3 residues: CASAGWVENNEQFF. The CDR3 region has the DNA TGTGCCAGCGCCGGGTGGGTGGAGAACAATGAGCAGTTCTTC.

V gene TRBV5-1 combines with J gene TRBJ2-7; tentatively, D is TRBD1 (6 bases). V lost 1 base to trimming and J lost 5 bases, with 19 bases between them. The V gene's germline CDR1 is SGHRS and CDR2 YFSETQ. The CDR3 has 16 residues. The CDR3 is CASSLIGTTGIDEQYF. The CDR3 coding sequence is TGCGCCAGCAGCTTGATAGGGACAACCGGCATCGACGAGCAGTACTTC.

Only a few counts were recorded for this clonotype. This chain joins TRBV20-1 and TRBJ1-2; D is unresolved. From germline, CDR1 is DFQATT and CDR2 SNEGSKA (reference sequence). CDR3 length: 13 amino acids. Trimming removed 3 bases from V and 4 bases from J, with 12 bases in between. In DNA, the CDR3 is TGCAGTGCTAGGACCACGGAGGCCTATGGCTACACCTTC. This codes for CSARTTEAYGYTF.

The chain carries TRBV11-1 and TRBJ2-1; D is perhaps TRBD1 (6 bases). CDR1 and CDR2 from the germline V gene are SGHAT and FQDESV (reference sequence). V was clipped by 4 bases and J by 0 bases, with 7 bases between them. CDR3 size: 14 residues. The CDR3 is CASSWDNSYNEQFF. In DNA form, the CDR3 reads TGTGCCAGCAGCTGGGACAACTCCTACAATGAGCAGTTCTTC. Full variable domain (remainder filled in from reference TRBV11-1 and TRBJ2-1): EAEVAQSPRYKITEKSQAVAFWCDPISGHATLYWYRQILGQGPELLVQFQDESVVDDSQLPKDRFSAERLKGVDSTLKIQPAELGDSAMYLCASSWDNSYNEQFFGPGTRLTVL.

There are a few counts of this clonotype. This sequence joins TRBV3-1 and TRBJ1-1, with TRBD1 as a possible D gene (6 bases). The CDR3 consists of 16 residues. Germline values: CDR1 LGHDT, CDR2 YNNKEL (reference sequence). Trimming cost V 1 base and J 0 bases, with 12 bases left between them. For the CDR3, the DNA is TGTGCCAGCAGCCAAGGGTGGACAGCCATGAACACTGAAGCTTTCTTT. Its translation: CASSQGWTAMNTEAFF.

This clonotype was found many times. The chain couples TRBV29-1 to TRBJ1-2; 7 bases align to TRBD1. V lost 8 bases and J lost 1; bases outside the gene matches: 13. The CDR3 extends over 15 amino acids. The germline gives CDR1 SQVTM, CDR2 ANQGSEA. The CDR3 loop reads CSFGQDRWDNYGYTF. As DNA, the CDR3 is TGCAGCTTCGGGCAGGACAGGTGGGATAACTATGGCTACACCTTC. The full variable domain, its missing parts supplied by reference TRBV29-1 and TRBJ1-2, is SAVISQKPSRDICQRGTSLTIQCQVDSQVTMMFWYRQQPGQSLTLIATANQGSEATYESGFVIDKFPISRPNLTFSTLTVSNMSPEDSSIYLCSFGQDRWDNYGYTFGSGTRLTVV.

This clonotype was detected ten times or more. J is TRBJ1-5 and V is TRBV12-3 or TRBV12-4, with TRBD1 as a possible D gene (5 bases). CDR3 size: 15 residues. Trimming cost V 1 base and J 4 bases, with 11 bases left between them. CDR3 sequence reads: CASSLGQNFNQPQHF. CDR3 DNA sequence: TGTGCCAGCAGTTTAGGACAGAATTTTAATCAGCCCCAGCATTTT.

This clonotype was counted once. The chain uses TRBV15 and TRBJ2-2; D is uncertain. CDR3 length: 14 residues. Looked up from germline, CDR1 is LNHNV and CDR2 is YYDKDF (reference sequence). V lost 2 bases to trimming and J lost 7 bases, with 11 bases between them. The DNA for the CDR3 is TGTGCCACCAGCAGATCTGGGTCGGGCGGGGAGCTGTTTTTT. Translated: CATSRSGSGGELFF. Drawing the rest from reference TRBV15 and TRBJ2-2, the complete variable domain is DAMVIQNPRYQVTQFGKPVTLSCSQTLNHNVMYWYQQKSSQAPKLLFHYYDKDFNNEADTPDNFQSRRPNTSFCFLDIRSPGLGDTAMYLCATSRSGSGGELFFGEGSRLTVL.